The clone carrying this TCR beta chain was counted at least ten times. Unique molecular identifiers were used to barcode this TCRbeta library. TCRdb recomputed calls from the PCR reads with MiXCR, one row per CDR3 protein. The sample yields 100,000 or so distinct CDR3 sequences, more than 10% seen once. This sample stems from a study of T-cell reconstitution after alpha-beta-depleted transplantation in children. This material consisted of PBMCs from the stem cell graft donor, taken from the stem cell graft. This TCR came from a human donor who donated a stem cell graft to a child with inherited bone marrow failure.

For the CDR3, the DNA is TGTGCCAGCAGTTACTATGGGGGGACTGGGGCCAACGTCCTGACTTTC. This translates into CASSYYGGTGANVLTF. This chain uses TRBV6-5 with TRBJ2-6; the D gene is possibly TRBD2 (6 bases). The CDR3 is 16 amino acids. Germline values: CDR1 MNHEY, CDR2 SVGAGI. Trimming took off 1 base at V and 2 bases at J, with 9 bases between the two ends.